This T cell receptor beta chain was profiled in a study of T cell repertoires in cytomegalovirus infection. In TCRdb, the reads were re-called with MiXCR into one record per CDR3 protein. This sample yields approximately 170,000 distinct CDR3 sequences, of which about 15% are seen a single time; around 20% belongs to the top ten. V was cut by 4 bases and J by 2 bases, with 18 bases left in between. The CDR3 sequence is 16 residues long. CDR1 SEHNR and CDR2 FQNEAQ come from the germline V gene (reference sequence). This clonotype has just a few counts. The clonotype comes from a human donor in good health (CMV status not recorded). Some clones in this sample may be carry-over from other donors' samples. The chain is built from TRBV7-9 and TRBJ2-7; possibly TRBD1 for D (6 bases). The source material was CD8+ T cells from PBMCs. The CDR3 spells CASSSWDTETTYEQYF. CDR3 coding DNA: TGTGCCAGCAGCTCCTGGGACACCGAGACAACCTACGAGCAGTACTTC.